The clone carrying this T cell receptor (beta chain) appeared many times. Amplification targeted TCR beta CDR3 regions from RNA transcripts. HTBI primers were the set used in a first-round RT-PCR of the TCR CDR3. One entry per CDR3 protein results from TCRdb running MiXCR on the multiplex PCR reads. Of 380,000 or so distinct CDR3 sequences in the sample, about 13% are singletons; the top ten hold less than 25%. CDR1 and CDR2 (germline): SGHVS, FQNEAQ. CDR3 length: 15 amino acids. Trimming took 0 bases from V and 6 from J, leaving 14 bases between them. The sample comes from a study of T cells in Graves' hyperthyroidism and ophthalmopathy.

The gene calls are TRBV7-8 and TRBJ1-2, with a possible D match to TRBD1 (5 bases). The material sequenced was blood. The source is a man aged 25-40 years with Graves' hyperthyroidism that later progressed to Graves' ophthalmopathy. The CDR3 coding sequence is TGTGCCAGCAGCTTAGCCGTCGGTCAGGGACATGGCTACACCTTC. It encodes CASSLAVGQGHGYTF.